The 9 T cell receptor beta chains in this list originate from one sample, sequenced in a study of identical twins. TCRdb processed the 5' RACE reads anew with MiXCR; each CDR3 protein has one entry. The sample holds a few hundred thousand distinct CDR3 sequences, around 18% seen once. Material for sequencing was naive T cells sorted from blood. These receptors all come from a man aged 45-60 years in good health.

The V gene is TRBV5-5, the J gene TRBJ1-2, with 7 bases identical to TRBD1. Germline-derived CDR1 and CDR2 are SGHKS and YYEKEE (reference sequence). There are 13 residues in the CDR3. The V and J ends lost 1 base and 5 bases, in that order; junction bases with no gene match: 2. The CDR3 coding sequence is TGTGCCAGCAGCTTGACCAGGGGGTATGGCTACACCTTC. The encoded protein is CASSLTRGYGYTF.

The rearrangement uses TRBV27 and TRBJ2-7; the D gene is possibly TRBD2 (6 bases). The CDR3 spans 15 residues. V lost 0 bases, J lost 3 bases, and 12 bases lay in between. Germline lookup yields CDR1 MNHEY and CDR2 SMNVEV (reference sequence). The CDR3 region is CASSLSGPGGYEQYF. CDR3 DNA sequence: TGTGCCAGCAGTTTATCGGGGCCCGGGGGCTACGAGCAGTACTTC.

This clonotype was counted a few times. The chain recombines TRBV5-1 with TRBJ2-7, with 7 bases lining up with TRBD1. V trimming: 4 bases; J trimming: 5 bases; junction bases outside the gene matches: 9. The CDR3 loop spans 14 amino acids. Germline V gene sequence: CDR1 SGHRS, CDR2 YFSETQ. The chain's CDR3 is CASSIGQVVHEQYF. DNA of the CDR3: TGCGCCAGCAGCATCGGACAGGTAGTCCACGAGCAGTACTTC.

This clonotype has at least ten counts. J is TRBJ1-3 and V is TRBV6-5; TRBD1 is a possible D gene (5 bases). The CDR3 sequence is 15 residues long. The V gene's germline CDR1 is MNHEY and CDR2 SVGAGI. V was trimmed by 7 bases and J by 0 bases, leaving 13 bases between them. The CDR3 nucleotides read TGTGCCAGCATTACCGACAGAGCCTCTGGAAACACCATATATTTT. Translated, it gives CASITDRASGNTIYF.

Only a few counts were recorded for this clonotype. V gene TRBV4-1 combines with J gene TRBJ2-5; TRBD2 matches 10 bases. This CDR3 spans 18 amino acids. The V segment lost 0 bases and the J segment 1 base; nucleotides outside the gene matches: 8. Germline V gene sequence: CDR1 MGHRA, CDR2 YSYEKL. CDR3 coding DNA: TGCGCCAGCAGCCAAGATATCGTAGCGGGGGGACTCCAAGAGACCCAGTACTTC. As protein: CASSQDIVAGGLQETQYF.

This clonotype was seen at least ten times. The rearrangement joins TRBV6-2 or TRBV6-3 to TRBJ1-5; no clear D. V was clipped by 7 bases and J by 5 bases, with 12 bases between them. From germline, CDR1 is MNHEY and CDR2 SVGEGT. The CDR3 sequence is 13 residues long. Here the CDR3 reads CASTLGRDQPQHF. The CDR3 bases are TGTGCCAGCACCCTCGGGCGGGATCAGCCCCAGCATTTT.

The J gene is TRBJ2-1, the V gene TRBV28; 13 nucleotides match TRBD2. This CDR3 comprises 17 residues. The V gene end was trimmed by 4 bases and the J gene end by 9 bases; junction bases not matched to a gene: 12. Germline V gene sequence: CDR1 MDHEN, CDR2 SYDVKM. This CDR3 is CASSSRLRTSGRLEQFF. The CDR3 DNA reads as TGTGCCAGCAGTTCACGGCTTAGGACTAGCGGGAGACTTGAGCAGTTCTTC.

The chain joins TRBV4-2 to TRBJ2-1; D is undetermined. Germline loops: CDR1 LGHNA, CDR2 YNFKEQ. The V gene lost 4 bases and the J gene lost 3 bases, with 13 bases spanning the gap. This CDR3 has 15 residues. The CDR3 DNA follows: TGTGCCAGCAGCCCGTGGGTCCGGAGCTACAATGAGCAGTTCTTC. Its translation is CASSPWVRSYNEQFF.

This clonotype showed up many times. The chain has TRBV28 and TRBJ2-5; D remains unclear. Germline CDR1 and CDR2: MDHEN and SYDVKM. The CDR3 loop spans 14 amino acids. Trimming took off 1 base at V and 5 bases at J, with 11 bases between the two ends. CDR3 sequence (DNA): TGTGCCAGCAGTTTATTTGTCGGGTTGGAGACCCAGTACTTC. As protein: CASSLFVGLETQYF.